The 4 T cell receptor beta chains given below trace back to one sample, sequenced in a study of blood T cell repertoires in COVID-19. Clones were sequenced by immunoSEQ multiplex PCR, and TCRdb holds only the in-frame ones, with some missing. The data contain tens of thousands of clones, around nine tenths of them singletons. Sequencing input: peripheral blood. The receptors originated from a human donor in a cohort sampled during active COVID-19.

The chain recombines TRBV7-9 with TRBJ1-2, with 8 positions matching TRBD1. The V segment lost 1 base and the J segment 8 bases; nucleotides outside the gene matches: 3. The CDR3 has 13 residues. Germline V lookup: CDR1 SEHNR, CDR2 FQNEAQ (reference sequence). The chain's CDR3 is CASSLGTGRGYTF. The DNA for the CDR3 is TGTGCCAGCAGCTTAGGGACAGGGAGAGGCTACACCTTC.

J is TRBJ1-4 and V is TRBV4-3, with D tentatively TRBD1 (6 bases). The CDR3 runs 15 residues. The germline V and J ends were trimmed by 3 bases and 6 bases, with 14 bases remaining between them. The germline CDR1 and CDR2 sequences are LGHNA and YSLEER. The CDR3 nucleotides are TGCGCCAGCAGCCATGAAGGGCACAGGGATGAAAAACTGTTTTTT. Protein sequence: CASSHEGHRDEKLFF.

The chain joins TRBV12-3 or TRBV12-4 to TRBJ2-7, with 9 nucleotides matching TRBD1. V was clipped by 6 bases and J by 4 bases; unmatched bases: 4. This CDR3 contains 13 residues. CDR3 residues: CASSPGQGYEQYF. CDR3 sequence (DNA): TGTGCCAGCAGCCCGGGACAGGGATACGAGCAGTACTTC.

CDR3 in amino acids: CASSVQPGQGINEQFF. The CDR3 coding sequence is TGTGCCAGCAGCGTTCAACCGGGACAGGGCATCAATGAGCAGTTCTTC. The rearrangement joins TRBV7-6 to TRBJ2-1, with TRBD1 matching 9 bases. Trimming at V came to 5 bases and at J to 6 bases, leaving 11 bases not matched to a gene. This CDR3 has 16 residues. Germline V gene lookup returns CDR1 SGHVS and CDR2 FNYEAQ.